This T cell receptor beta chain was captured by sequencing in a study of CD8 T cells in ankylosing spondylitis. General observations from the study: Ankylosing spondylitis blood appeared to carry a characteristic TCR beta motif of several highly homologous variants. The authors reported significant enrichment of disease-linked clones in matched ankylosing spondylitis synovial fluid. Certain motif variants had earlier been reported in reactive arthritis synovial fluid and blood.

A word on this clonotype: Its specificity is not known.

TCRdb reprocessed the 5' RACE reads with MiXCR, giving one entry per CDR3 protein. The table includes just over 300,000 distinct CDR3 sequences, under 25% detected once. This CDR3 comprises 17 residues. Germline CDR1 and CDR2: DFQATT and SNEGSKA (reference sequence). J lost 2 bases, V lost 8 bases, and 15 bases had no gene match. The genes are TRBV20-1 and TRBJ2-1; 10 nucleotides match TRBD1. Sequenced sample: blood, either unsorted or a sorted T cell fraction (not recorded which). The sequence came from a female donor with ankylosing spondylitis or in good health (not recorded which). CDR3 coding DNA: TGCAGTTTCAGCCCTTTTTCGGGACAGGGGACCTACAATGAGCAGTTCTTC. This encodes CSFSPFSGQGTYNEQFF.